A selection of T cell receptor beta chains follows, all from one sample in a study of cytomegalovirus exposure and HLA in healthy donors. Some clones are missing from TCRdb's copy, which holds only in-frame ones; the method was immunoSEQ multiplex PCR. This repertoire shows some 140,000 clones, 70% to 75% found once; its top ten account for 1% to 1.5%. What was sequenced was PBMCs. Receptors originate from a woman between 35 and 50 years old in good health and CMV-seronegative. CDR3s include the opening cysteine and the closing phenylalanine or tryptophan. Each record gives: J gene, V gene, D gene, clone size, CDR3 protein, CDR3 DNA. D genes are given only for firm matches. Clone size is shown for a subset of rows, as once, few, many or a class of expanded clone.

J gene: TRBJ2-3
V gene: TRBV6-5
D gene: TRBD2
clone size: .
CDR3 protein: CASSYSTSGSEDTQYF
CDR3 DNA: TGTGCCAGCAGTTACTCGACTAGCGGATCGGAAGATACGCAGTATTTT

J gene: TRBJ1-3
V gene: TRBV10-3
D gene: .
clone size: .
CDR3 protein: CAIRSPGGSGNTIYF
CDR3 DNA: TGTGCCATCAGGTCCCCAGGTGGCTCTGGAAACACCATATATTTT

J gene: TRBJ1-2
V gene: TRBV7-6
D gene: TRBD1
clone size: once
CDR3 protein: CASSLDEQGYYGYTF
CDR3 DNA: TGTGCCAGCAGCTTAGACGAACAGGGGTACTATGGCTACACCTTC

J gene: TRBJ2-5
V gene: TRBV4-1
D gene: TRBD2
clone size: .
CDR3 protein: CASSQALAGGLETQYF
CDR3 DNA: TGCGCCAGCAGCCAAGCACTAGCGGGGGGATTGGAGACCCAGTACTTC

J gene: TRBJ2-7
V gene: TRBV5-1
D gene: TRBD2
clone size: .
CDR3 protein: CASRAWGGTDYEQYF
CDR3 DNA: TGCGCCAGCAGAGCTTGGGGGGGGACCGACTACGAGCAGTACTTC

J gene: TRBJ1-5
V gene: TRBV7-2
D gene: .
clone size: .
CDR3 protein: CASSFEKNQPQHF
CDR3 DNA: TGTGCCAGCAGCTTCGAGAAAAATCAGCCCCAGCATTTT

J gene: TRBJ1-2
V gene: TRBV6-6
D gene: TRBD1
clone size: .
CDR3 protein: CASSSTGKGYTF
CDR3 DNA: TGTGCCAGCAGTTCGACAGGGAAGGGCTACACCTTC

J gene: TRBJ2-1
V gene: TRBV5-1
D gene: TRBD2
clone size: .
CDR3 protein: CASSLELAGGTNEQFF
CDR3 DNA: TGCGCCAGCAGCTTGGAACTAGCGGGGGGGACCAATGAGCAGTTCTTC

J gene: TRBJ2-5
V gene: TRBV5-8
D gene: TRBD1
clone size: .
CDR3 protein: CASRWDRGLETQYF
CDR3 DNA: TGTGCCAGCAGGTGGGACAGGGGGCTGGAGACCCAGTACTTC

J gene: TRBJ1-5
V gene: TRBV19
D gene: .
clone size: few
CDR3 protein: CASSPLQQPQHF
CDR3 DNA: TGTGCCAGTAGTCCTCTACAGCAGCCCCAGCATTTT

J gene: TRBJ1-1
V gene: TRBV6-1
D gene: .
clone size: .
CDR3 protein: CASSEVETVNTEAFF
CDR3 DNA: TGTGCCAGCAGTGAAGTGGAGACAGTGAACACTGAAGCTTTCTTT

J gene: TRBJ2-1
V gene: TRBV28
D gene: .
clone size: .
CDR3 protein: CASWTGISYNEQFF
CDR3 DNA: TGTGCCAGCTGGACGGGGATTTCCTACAATGAGCAGTTCTTC

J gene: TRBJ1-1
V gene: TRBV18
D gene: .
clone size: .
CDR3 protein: CASSQNLADKNTEAFF
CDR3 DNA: TGTGCCAGCTCACAGAATTTGGCCGACAAGAACACTGAAGCTTTCTTT

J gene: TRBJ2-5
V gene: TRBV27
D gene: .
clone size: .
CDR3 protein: CASSLARRETQYF
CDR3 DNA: TGTGCCAGCAGTTTAGCTAGAAGAGAGACCCAGTACTTC

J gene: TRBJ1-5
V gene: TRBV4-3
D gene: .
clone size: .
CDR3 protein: CASSQDIGQRNQPQHF
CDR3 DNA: TGCGCCAGCAGCCAAGACATAGGTCAGCGAAATCAGCCCCAGCATTTT

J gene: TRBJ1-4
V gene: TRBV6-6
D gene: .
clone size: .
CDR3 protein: CASTTGLTRAGEKLFF
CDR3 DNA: TGTGCCAGCACCACCGGTCTAACCAGGGCTGGTGAAAAACTGTTTTTT

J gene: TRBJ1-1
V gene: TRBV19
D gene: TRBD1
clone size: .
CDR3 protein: CASRDTGGLAFF
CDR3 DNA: TGTGCCAGTAGGGATACAGGGGGCCTCGCTTTCTTT

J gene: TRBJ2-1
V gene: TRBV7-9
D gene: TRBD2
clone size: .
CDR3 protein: CASSLVTSGGSEQFF
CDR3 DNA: TGTGCCAGCAGCTTAGTGACTAGCGGGGGGAGTGAGCAGTTCTTC

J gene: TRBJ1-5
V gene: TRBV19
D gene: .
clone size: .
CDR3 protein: CASSRKWAGVTQPQHF
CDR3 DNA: TGTGCCAGTAGTAGAAAGTGGGCAGGGGTCACTCAGCCCCAGCATTTT

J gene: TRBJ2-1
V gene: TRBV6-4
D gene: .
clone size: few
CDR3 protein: CASSAIRGNEQFF
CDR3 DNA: TGTGCCAGCAGTGCGATCCGGGGAAATGAGCAGTTCTTC

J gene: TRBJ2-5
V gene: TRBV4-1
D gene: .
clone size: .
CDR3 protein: CASSQDPGGGAQETQYF
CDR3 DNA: TGCGCCAGCAGCCAAGATCCTGGCGGGGGCGCACAAGAGACCCAGTACTTC

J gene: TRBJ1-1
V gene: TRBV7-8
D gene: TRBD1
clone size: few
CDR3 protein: CASSTMTGGFTEAFF
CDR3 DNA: TGTGCCAGCAGCACCATGACAGGGGGCTTCACTGAAGCTTTCTTT

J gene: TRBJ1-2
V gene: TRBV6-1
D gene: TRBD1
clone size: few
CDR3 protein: CASSEEGQGMAGYTF
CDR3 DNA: TGTGCCAGCAGTGAAGAGGGACAGGGTATGGCTGGCTACACCTTC

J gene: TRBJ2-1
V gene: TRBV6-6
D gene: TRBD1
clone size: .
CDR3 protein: CASSYGTGTYNEQFF
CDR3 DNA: TGTGCCAGCAGTTACGGGACAGGGACGTACAATGAGCAGTTCTTC

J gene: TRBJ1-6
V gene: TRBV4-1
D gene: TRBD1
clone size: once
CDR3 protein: CASSQEAGGPTNSPLHF
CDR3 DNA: TGCGCCAGCAGCCAAGAAGCAGGGGGCCCTACTAATTCACCCCTCCACTTT

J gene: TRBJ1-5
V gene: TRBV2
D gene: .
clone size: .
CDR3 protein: CASSARVNQPQHF
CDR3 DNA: TGTGCCAGCAGCGCCAGGGTAAATCAGCCCCAGCATTTT

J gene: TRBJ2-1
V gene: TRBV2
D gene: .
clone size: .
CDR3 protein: CASTPAEGGRGLPYNEQFF
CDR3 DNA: TGTGCCAGCACCCCCGCGGAGGGGGGGCGTGGGCTACCCTACAATGAGCAGTTCTTC

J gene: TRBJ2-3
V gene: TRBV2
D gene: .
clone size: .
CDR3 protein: CASRPGTSSTDTQYF
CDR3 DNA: TGTGCCAGCAGGCCTGGGACAAGCAGCACAGATACGCAGTATTTT

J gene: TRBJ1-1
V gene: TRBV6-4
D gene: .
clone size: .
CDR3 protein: CASSIQMNTEAFF
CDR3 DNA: TGTGCCAGCAGTATACAGATGAACACTGAAGCTTTCTTT

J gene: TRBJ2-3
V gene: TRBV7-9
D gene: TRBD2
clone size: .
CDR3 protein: CASSTTSGTDTQYF
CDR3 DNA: TGTGCCAGCAGTACGACTAGCGGTACAGATACGCAGTATTTT

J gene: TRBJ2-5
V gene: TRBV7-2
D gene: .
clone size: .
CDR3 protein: CASSLSRQETQYF
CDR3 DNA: TGTGCCAGCAGCTTATCCCGCCAAGAGACCCAGTACTTC